The clone carrying this T cell receptor (beta chain) came up many times. What it recognizes is unknown. The unsorted libraries originated from 2 million PBMCs that had been stored at -80 C. The data were obtained in a study of neurological immune-mediated disorders. Study-level findings and limits: CDR3 amino acid sequences found in expanded clones were never shared across subjects, suggesting private repertoires in all groups. Neither clinical nor MRI features were found to be associated with the multiple sclerosis repertoire cluster.

V dropped 6 bases and J dropped 8; count of bases not matched to a gene: 13. This CDR3 is 15 amino acids long. Per the germline V gene, CDR1 is SGHKS and CDR2 is YYEKEE (reference sequence). As for the cDNA, it was generated by 5'RACE with 10-nucleotide random UMIs. TCRdb re-analysed the 5' RACE reads in MiXCR, keeping a single row per CDR3 protein. This sample has tens of thousands of distinct CDR3 sequences, with 2.5% to 3% found just once. The clonotype originates from a woman aged 30 to 39 with multiple sclerosis. This chain connects TRBV5-5 to TRBJ2-1; TRBD2 agrees at 8 bases. The sequenced sample was PBMCs. In DNA form, the CDR3 reads TGTGCCAGCACCCTACTAGCGGATAAGGGCTATGAGCAGTTCTTC. Encoded protein: CASTLLADKGYEQFF.